This T cell receptor (beta chain) appears in the sequencing data of a study of Graves' ophthalmopathy and Graves' hyperthyroidism. Transcripts of RNA were the source for amplifying TCR beta CDR3 regions. Scientists carried out first-round RT-PCR using HTBI primers and then a second-round multiplex PCR. TCRdb itself ran the multiplex PCR reads through MiXCR, one entry per CDR3 protein. The sample has hundreds of thousands of distinct CDR3 sequences, under 25% seen once. Stable hyperthyroidism was defined by absence of ophthalmopathy within 18 months of follow-up. Lactation, pregnancy, uncontrolled infections and other autoimmune diseases were all grounds for excluding patients. Diagnosis relied on clinical symptoms, serum thyroxine, TRAb, thyroid ultrasound and orbital computed tomography. About this clonotype: Antigen unknown. Mismatch with germline at one junction end may stem from a read error.

Findings and limits, study-wide: Most clonotypes expanded in thyroid above 0.001 frequency were present in blood too.

The sequencing input was peripheral blood. This sequence originates from a woman aged 18-30 years with stable Graves' hyperthyroidism.

In DNA, the CDR3 is TGCGCCAGCAGCCTAGGACCGGGACGCTACGATCAGTACTTC. Amino acid sequence: CASSLGPGRYDQYF. V is TRBV4-3 and J is TRBJ2-7; D may match TRBD1 or TRBD2 (5 bases each). The CDR3 totals 14 residues. CDR1 is LGHNA, CDR2 YSLEER, per germline.